This T cell receptor beta chain emerged from a study of blood T cell repertoires in COVID-19. Study context: Researchers got acute and convalescent COVID-19 samples from the United States, Italy and Spain. PBMCs, B-cell-depleted T cells, or T cells were the source of the cDNA or gDNA that made up the material.

CDR1 SGHTA and CDR2 FQGNSA come from the germline V gene. The germline V and J ends were trimmed by 1 base and 7 bases, with 8 bases remaining between them. The CDR3 has 13 amino acids. Study processing details: Amplified reference gene primers provided the basis for estimating nucleated cell counts. Assay used: immunoSEQ multiplex PCR; TCRdb lists only in-frame clones, some missing. V, J and clone size were drawn from that table, and D and trimming were deduced from the DNA. In the table there are 110,000 or so clones, around 90% of which are singletons. The sequencing sample was made of peripheral blood. The genes are TRBV7-2 and TRBJ2-1; D is undetermined. This TCR was sampled from a woman aged 50 to 60 with acute or convalescent COVID-19. CDR3 coding DNA: TGTGCCAGCAGCTTAGAGAGCCGGAATGAGCAGTTCTTC. Amino acids: CASSLESRNEQFF. Looking up the rest from reference TRBV7-2 and TRBJ2-1 gives the full variable domain: GAGVSQSPSNKVTEKGKDVELRCDPISGHTALYWYRQSLGQGLEFLIYFQGNSAPDKSGLPSDRFSAERTGGSVSTLTIQRTQQEDSAVYLCASSLESRNEQFFGPGTRLTVL.